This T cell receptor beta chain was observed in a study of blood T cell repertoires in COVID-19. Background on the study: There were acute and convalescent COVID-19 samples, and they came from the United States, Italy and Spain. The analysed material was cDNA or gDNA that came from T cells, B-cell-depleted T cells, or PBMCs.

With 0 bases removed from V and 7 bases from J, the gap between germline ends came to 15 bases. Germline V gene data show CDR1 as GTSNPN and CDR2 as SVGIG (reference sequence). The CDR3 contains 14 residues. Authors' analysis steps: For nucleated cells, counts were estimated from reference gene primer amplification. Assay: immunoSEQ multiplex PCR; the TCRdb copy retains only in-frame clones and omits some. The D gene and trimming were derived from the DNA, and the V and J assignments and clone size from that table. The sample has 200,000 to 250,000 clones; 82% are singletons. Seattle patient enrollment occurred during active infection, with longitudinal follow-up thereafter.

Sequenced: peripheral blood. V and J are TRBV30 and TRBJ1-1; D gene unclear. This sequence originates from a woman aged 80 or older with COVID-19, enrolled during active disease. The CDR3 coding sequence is TGTGCCTGGAGTGTAGGATGGAACACAGTTGAAGCTTTCTTT. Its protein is CAWSVGWNTVEAFF.